The 6 T cell receptor beta chains listed next were all sequenced from one sample in a study of T cell clonality in common variable immunodeficiency. Findings of the study overall: Reportedly, TCR beta sequences from common variable immunodeficiency showed fewer deletions and N-nucleotide insertions.

No antigens are known for them. TCRdb's copy holds only in-frame clones and misses some; the assay was immunoSEQ multiplex PCR. The sample holds approximately 35,000 clones, and no clone turns up only once. The sample was peripheral blood mononuclear cells. The receptor source for this set is a human donor with common variable immunodeficiency.

Regarding this clone: The CDR3 is cut off 3 residues early in the read; its end comes from the germline J gene. V gene TRBV19 combines with J gene TRBJ2-7; 7 nucleotides agree with TRBD1. Unmatched junction bases numbered 6, after V lost 4 bases and J lost 3 bases. The CDR3 has 14 amino acids. Germline V CDR1 and CDR2: LNHDA, SQIVND (reference sequence). The CDR3 DNA, read in part, is TGTGCCAGTAGTACCCCCGGACAGGACTACGAG. It encodes CASSTPGQDYE. The entire CDR3 protein reads CASSTPGQDYEQYF.

By sample share, this clone is medium-sized. The missing CDR3 end, 3 residues past where the read stops, is filled in from the germline J gene. This chain links TRBV29-1 with TRBJ2-1; possibly TRBD2 for D (7 bases). This CDR3 is built from 14 residues. V was pared by 3 bases and J by 6 bases, with 15 bases between. CDR1 and CDR2 from the germline V gene are SQVTM and ANQGSEA. The CDR3 bases that were read are TGCAGCGTTGATATAGGGAGGGGGTTCAATGAG. This translates into CSVDIGRGFNE. From start to end, the CDR3 is CSVDIGRGFNEQFF.

At least ten counts were recorded for this clone. The read ends 3 residues before the CDR3 terminus; that terminus is restored from the germline J gene. The chain recombines TRBV19 with TRBJ1-3; D gene unclear. CDR3 size: 14 residues. Germline CDR1 LNHDA, CDR2 SQIVND (reference sequence). V was pared by 6 bases and J by 4 bases, with 13 bases between. The sequenced CDR3 bases are TGTGCCAGTAGCCCTCCCGGGGTGGGAAACACC. Its translation is CASSPPGVGNT. The whole CDR3 sequence is CASSPPGVGNTIYF.

This clone was observed at least ten times. From the germline J gene comes the end of the CDR3, since the read stops 3 residues before it. The J gene is TRBJ1-6, the V gene TRBV6-4; TRBD1 might be the D (5 bases). Germline V lookup: CDR1 MRHNA, CDR2 SNTAGT. Trimming cost V 6 bases and J 8 bases, with 11 bases left between them. The CDR3 sequence is 13 residues long. The CDR3: CASSRETDSPLHF. The covered CDR3 bases are TGTGCCAGCAGCAGGGAGACGGATTCACCC.

This clone was recorded many times. The CDR3 end is not reached by the read, which stops 3 residues before it; the germline J gene fills it in. The rearrangement links TRBV4-2 to TRBJ1-1, with TRBD1 matching over 7 bases. CDR3 size: 15 residues. After removal of 4 bases from V and 4 bases from J, the junction contained 9 bases not matched to a gene. Germline V gene lookup returns CDR1 LGHNA and CDR2 YNFKEQ. CDR3 bases read: TGTGCCAGCAGCCCACGGGCAGGGGGAGGCACTGAA. Protein: CASSPRAGGGTE. The full CDR3 reads CASSPRAGGGTEAFF.

This clone was seen more than once but under ten times. The CDR3 goes on 3 residues after the read ends, and that part is filled in from the germline J gene. V is TRBV11-1 and J is TRBJ2-7; D assignment may be TRBD1 or TRBD2 (6 bases each). Per germline, CDR1 SGHAT and CDR2 FQDESV (reference sequence). This CDR3 has 15 amino acids. The V end was cut by 5 bases, the J end by 3 bases, with 17 bases between. The CDR3 is CASSRGTSRLYEQYF. CDR3 DNA, as far as it was read: TGTGCCAGCAGCCGCGGGACAAGCAGACTCTACGAG.